The rows below give T cell receptor beta chains drawn from one sample of a study of CD8+ T cells in alopecia areata. The table came from immunoSEQ multiplex PCR; TCRdb's copy has only in-frame clones and leaves some out. Of some 150,000 clones in the sample, roughly 58% were seen once. The source was CD4+ T cells sorted from blood, collected between weeks 55 and 70, from a patient treated with tofacitinib. The receptors were gathered from a human donor with alopecia areata. Each CDR3 is given with its conserved first and last residue. Fields, in order: D gene, J gene, clone size, V gene, CDR3 protein, CDR3 DNA. The D gene is left open where the match is weak. The size of a clone is reported for some rows only, either as once, few or many, or as a class for expanded clones.

-	TRBJ2-7	-	TRBV6-5	CASGQRPGLSYEQYF	TGTGCCAGCGGACAGAGACCGGGACTGTCCTACGAGCAGTACTTC
-	TRBJ2-3	medium-sized	TRBV10-3	CAIRMTDTQYF	TGTGCCATCCGGATGACAGATACGCAGTATTTT
-	TRBJ2-6	-	TRBV19	CASSSPGLQANVLTF	TGTGCCAGTAGTTCCCCAGGGTTGCAGGCCAACGTCCTGACTTTC
-	TRBJ2-1	few	TRBV29-1	CSVVQFSYNEQFF	TGCAGCGTTGTCCAGTTTTCCTACAATGAGCAGTTCTTC
-	TRBJ1-1	-	TRBV7-8	CASSFSYTEAFF	TGTGCCAGCAGCTTCTCCTACACTGAAGCTTTCTTT
-	TRBJ1-1	once	TRBV7-9	CASSIQGRGTEAFF	TGTGCCAGCAGCATACAGGGTAGGGGCACTGAAGCTTTCTTT
TRBD1	TRBJ1-1	-	TRBV6-6	CASTYITGGATEAFF	TGTGCCAGCACCTATATCACAGGGGGCGCCACTGAAGCTTTCTTT
-	TRBJ1-3	-	TRBV12-5	CGTIGTNSGNTIYF	TGTGGAACAATCGGGACAAACTCTGGAAACACCATATATTTT
-	TRBJ1-2	-	TRBV2	CASSESSTGYTF	TGTGCCAGCAGTGAAAGTTCTACCGGCTACACCTTC
TRBD2	TRBJ2-7	few	TRBV29-1	CSVDGEGLYEQYF	TGCAGCGTTGACGGGGAGGGACTCTACGAGCAGTACTTC
-	TRBJ2-3	-	TRBV4-1	CASSQDRAGGTDTQYF	TGCGCCAGCAGCCAAGATCGGGCAGGGGGCACAGATACGCAGTATTTT
-	TRBJ2-2	-	TRBV4-1	CASSQDVLNTGELFF	TGCGCCAGCAGCCAAGATGTGCTAAACACCGGGGAGCTGTTTTTT